This TCR beta chain was obtained from a study of shared clonotypes between healthy human individuals. Study conclusions and caveats: Generation probability values for non-shared clonotypes were lower than those for clonotypes shared by all four donors.

The donor cohort consisted entirely of Caucasian adults residing in Nashville, Tennessee. The deep-level immunoSEQ assay was used. TCRdb's table, derived via immunoSEQ multiplex PCR, lists solely in-frame clones and lacks some. The table shows 330,000 or so clones, with less than 75% occurring only once. In regard to this clone: The antigen is undetermined.

CDR3 size: 15 residues. Per the germline V gene, CDR1 is LNHDA and CDR2 is SQIVND (reference sequence). Trimming pared 3 bases from V and 7 bases from J, leaving 19 bases between. The origin of this receptor is a young man in good health. Material for sequencing was memory CD4+ T cells sorted from blood. Subset defined: CD45RA-negative fraction. V is TRBV19 and J is TRBJ2-7; D may be TRBD1 (7 bases). The CDR3 DNA sequence: TGTGCCAGTAGTATCGCGGGACAGCCCCCTCGTGAGCAGTACTTC. Translation gives CASSIAGQPPREQYF.